This entry concerns a single T cell receptor (beta chain). The data were obtained in a study of blood T cell repertoires in COVID-19. V was cut by 4 bases and J by 2 bases, with 10 bases left in between. Germline lookup yields CDR1 GTSNPN and CDR2 SVGIG (reference sequence). The CDR3 runs 13 residues. The table came from immunoSEQ multiplex PCR; TCRdb's copy has only in-frame clones and leaves some out. The sample consists of under 130,000 clones, about 86% of them appearing once. The sample consisted of peripheral blood. The sequence came from a human donor in a cohort sampled during active COVID-19. V usage is TRBV30 and J usage is TRBJ2-3, with no clear D. CDR3 coding DNA: TGTGCCTGGACTAGAAGCCCCACAGATACGCAGTATTTT. Translating it yields CAWTRSPTDTQYF.